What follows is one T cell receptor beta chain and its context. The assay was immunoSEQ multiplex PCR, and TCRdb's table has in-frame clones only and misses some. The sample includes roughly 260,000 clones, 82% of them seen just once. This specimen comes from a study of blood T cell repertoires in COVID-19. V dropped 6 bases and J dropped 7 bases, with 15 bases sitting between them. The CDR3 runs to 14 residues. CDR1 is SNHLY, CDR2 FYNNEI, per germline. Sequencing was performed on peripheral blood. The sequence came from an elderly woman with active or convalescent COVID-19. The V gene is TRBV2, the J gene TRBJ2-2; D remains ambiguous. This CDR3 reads CASRVQKLYGELFF. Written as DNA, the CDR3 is TGTGCCAGCAGAGTTCAGAAATTATACGGGGAGCTGTTTTTT.